This T cell receptor (beta chain) appears in the sequencing data of a study of T cell responses to AZD1222 COVID-19 vaccine (dated by TCRdb to 2020 to 2022). Study-level background: AZD1222 recipients whose second dose came at about 4 weeks and those whose second dose came at about 12 weeks were combined into one group, since spike-specific TCR depth and breadth did not differ between the two schedules. Enrollment into the trials was organized by age into subgroups of 18-55, 56-69 and 70-plus years, and those subgroups contained roughly 150, 30 and 60 TCR-sequenced participants, respectively. TCR sequencing covered 233 trial participants: approximately 200 given two doses of AZD1222 and around 26 given two doses of MenACWY control vaccine.

The CDR3 runs 15 residues from the cysteine to the phenylalanine. The retained sequence is limited to the CDR3, 45 bases, with the frame set at the first base. In the germline V gene, CDR1 corresponds to SGHAT and CDR2 to FQNNGV. V is reduced by 1 base and J by 1 base, leaving a spacing of 7 bases between them. The CDR3 regions of human TCRbeta chains were analyzed by immunosequencing. Per the source publication's procedure: Repertoire TCRs were matched against a reference library of SARS-CoV-2-specific TCRs generated with the MIRA antigen-specificity platform. Breadth was defined as the fraction of unique TCRs that were SARS-CoV-2-associated. Depth was defined as the fraction of total T cells that were SARS-CoV-2-associated. Using the MIRA data, each spike-specific TCR was mapped to the spike region that the TCR reacts to and placed in a CD4 or CD8 class. Log10-transformed breadth and depth values were compared by one-way ANOVA with Sidak's multiple comparisons tests. This immuneACCESS table, as held by TCRdb, lists in-frame sequences with V and J called but not all clones. Of the missing ones, under half trace to an unresolved V gene in checked studies; the others have no known cause. V, J and clone size derive from that table, while D and trimming were established from the DNA sequence. For this sample the table gives tens of thousands of clones, of which around 86% were detected only once. The ten largest clonotypes hold under 3% of the sample.

Overall study results and their limits: Because no day 14 peak-response samples were available, the repertoires could be characterized only after the peak T cell response. In the small 56-69-year group, the increase in depth fell short of significance, most likely because of low power. Conclusions about previously exposed vaccinees are limited, since just five or six AZD1222 recipients were seropositive for SARS-CoV-2 at baseline. Reportedly, close to half of the unique spike-specific TCRs recognized epitopes lying outside the regions that are mutated in the B.1.351 and B.1.1.7 variants. The vaccine-associated CD4 TCRs covered the entire spike protein, and the dominant responses fell in regions 160-218 and 743-854. Spike-specific TCR breadth and depth rose significantly after two AZD1222 doses compared with day 0 and with MenACWY recipients. Participants were mostly white British and included more females than males, and it was suggested by the authors that clonal diversity may have been underestimated.

The sample's time point label, in plain terms: baseline before first vaccination. Samples from vaccinated people were obtained from the UK trials COV001 and COV002, which included a single-blind randomized controlled phase 2/3 trial of AZD1222 (ChAdOx1 nCoV-19) in healthy adults. For TCRbeta chain sequencing, PBMC samples were collected from trial participants at day 0 and at day 28 after the second dose. Turning to this clone: Its binding antigen is unknown. The input lacks base qualities; no much larger clone sits a single base away.

The V and J genes are TRBV11-2 and TRBJ2-2; too little of a D gene remains to name it. This specimen consisted of peripheral blood, obtained on day 0 of AZD1222 vaccination. The sequence derives from an adult in good health. The DNA is TGTGCCAGCAGCTTAGCCAGACAGAACACCGGGGAGCTGTTTTTT. The encoded protein is CASSLARQNTGELFF. The entire variable domain, with the stretches around the CDR3 drawn from the reference TRBV11-2 and TRBJ2-2 proteins, is EAGVAQSPRYKIIEKRQSVAFWCNPISGHATLYWYQQILGQGPKLLIQFQNNGVVDDSQLPKDRFSAERLKGVDSTLKIQPAKLEDSAVYLCASSLARQNTGELFFGEGSRLTVL.